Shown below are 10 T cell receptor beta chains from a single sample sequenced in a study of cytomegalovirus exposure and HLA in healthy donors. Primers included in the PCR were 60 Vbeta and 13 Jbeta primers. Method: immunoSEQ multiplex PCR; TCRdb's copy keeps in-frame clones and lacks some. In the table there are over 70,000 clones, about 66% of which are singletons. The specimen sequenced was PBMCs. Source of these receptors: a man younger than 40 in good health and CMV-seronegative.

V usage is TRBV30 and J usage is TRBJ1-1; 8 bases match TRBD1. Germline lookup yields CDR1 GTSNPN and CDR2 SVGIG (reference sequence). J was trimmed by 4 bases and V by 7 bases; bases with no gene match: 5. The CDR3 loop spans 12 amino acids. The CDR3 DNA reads TGTGCCTTTGAGGGACAGGTCACTGAAGCTTTCTTT. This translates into CAFEGQVTEAFF.

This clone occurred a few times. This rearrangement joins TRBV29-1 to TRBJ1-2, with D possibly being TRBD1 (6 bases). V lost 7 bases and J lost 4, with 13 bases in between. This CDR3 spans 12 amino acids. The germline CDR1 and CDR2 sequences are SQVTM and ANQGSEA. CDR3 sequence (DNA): TGCAGCGGGGAGGGGGGCACCTATGGCTACACCTTC. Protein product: CSGEGGTYGYTF.

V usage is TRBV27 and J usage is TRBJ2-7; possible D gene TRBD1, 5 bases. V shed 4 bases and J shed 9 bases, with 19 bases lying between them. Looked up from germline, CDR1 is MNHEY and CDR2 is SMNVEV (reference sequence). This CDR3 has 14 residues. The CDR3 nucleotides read TGTGCCAGCAGTTCAGGCCAGGGATTCGGCGGGCAGTACTTC. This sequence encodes CASSSGQGFGGQYF.

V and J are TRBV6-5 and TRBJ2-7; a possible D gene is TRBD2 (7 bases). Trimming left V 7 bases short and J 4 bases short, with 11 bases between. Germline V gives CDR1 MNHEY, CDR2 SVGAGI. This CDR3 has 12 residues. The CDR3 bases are TGTGCCAGCAATGGGGGGGCGTACGAGCAGTACTTC. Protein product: CASNGGAYEQYF.

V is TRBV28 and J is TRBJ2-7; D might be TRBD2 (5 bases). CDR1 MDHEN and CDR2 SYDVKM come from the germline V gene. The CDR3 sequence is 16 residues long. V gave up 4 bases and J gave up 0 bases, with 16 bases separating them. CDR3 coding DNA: TGTGCCAGCAGTTGGATATTGGACCGGGGCTCCTACGAGCAGTACTTC. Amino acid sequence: CASSWILDRGSYEQYF.

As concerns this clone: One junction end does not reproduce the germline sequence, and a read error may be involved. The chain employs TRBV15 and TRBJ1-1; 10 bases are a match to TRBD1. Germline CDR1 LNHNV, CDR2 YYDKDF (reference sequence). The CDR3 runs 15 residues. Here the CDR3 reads CAASSRQGANTEAFF. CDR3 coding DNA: TGTGCCGCCAGCTCTCGACAGGGGGCGAACACTGAAGCTTTCTTT.

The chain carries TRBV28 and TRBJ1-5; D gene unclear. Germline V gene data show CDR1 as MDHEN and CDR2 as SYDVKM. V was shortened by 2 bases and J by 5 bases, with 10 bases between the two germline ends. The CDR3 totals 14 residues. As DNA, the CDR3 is TGTGCCAGCAGTTTAACTCTTAGAGATCAGCCCCAGCATTTT. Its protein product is CASSLTLRDQPQHF. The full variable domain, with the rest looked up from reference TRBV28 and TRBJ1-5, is DVKVTQSSRYLVKRTGEKVFLECVQDMDHENMFWYRQDPGLGLRLIYFSYDVKMKEKGDIPEGYSVSREKKERFSLILESASTNQTSMYLCASSLTLRDQPQHFGDGTRLSIL.

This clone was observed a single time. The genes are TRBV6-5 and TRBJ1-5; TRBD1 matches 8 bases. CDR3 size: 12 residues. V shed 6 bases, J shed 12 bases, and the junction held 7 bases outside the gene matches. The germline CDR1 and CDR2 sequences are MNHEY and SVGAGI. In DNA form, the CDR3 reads TGTGCCAGCAGAGGCCCGGACAGGGTCCAGCATTTT. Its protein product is CASRGPDRVQHF.

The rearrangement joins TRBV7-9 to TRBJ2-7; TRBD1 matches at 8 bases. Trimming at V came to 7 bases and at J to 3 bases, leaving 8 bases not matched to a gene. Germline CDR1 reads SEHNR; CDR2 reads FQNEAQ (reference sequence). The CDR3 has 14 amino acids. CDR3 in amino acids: CASTSGTGDYEQYF. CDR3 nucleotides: TGTGCCAGCACCTCCGGGACAGGAGACTACGAGCAGTACTTC.

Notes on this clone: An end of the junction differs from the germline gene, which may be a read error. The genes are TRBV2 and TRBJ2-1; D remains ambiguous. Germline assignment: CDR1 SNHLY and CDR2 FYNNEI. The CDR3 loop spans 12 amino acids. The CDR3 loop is CAGAGPYNEQFF. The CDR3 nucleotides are TGTGCCGGAGCTGGCCCCTATAATGAGCAGTTCTTC.